Sequencing of this T cell receptor (beta chain) was carried out in a study of blood T cell repertoires in COVID-19. Germline CDR1 is GTSNPN and CDR2 is SVGIG (reference sequence). The CDR3 extends over 17 amino acids. Trimming took 2 bases from V and 0 from J, leaving 17 bases between them. Assay used: immunoSEQ multiplex PCR; TCRdb lists only in-frame clones, some missing. The sample consists of 200,000 to 250,000 clones, 82% of them appearing once. The chain has TRBV30 and TRBJ1-5, with a possible D match to TRBD1 (5 bases). The origin of this receptor is a woman of 80 years or more with COVID-19, enrolled during active disease. Sequencing was performed on peripheral blood. CDR3: CAWSSGYRGYSNQPQHF. The CDR3 DNA is TGTGCCTGGAGTTCGGGTTATAGGGGTTATAGCAATCAGCCCCAGCATTTT. Supplemented by reference TRBV30 and TRBJ1-5, the full variable domain reads SQTIHQWPATLVQPVGSPLSLECTVEGTSNPNLYWYRQAAGRGLQLLFYSVGIGQISSEVPQNLSASRPQDRQFILSSKKLLLSDSGFYLCAWSSGYRGYSNQPQHFGDGTRLSIL.